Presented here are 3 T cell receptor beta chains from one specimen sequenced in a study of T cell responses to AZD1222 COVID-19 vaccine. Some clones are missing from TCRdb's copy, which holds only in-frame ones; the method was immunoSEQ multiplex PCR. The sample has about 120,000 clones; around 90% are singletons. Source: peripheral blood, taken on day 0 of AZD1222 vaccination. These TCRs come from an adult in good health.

CDR3 sequence: CASSQVPGQNTGELFF. In DNA form, the CDR3 reads TGCGCCAGCAGCCAAGTCCCGGGCCAAAACACCGGGGAGCTGTTTTTT. The V gene is TRBV4-3, the J gene TRBJ2-2, with no clear D. CDR1 and CDR2 (germline): LGHNA, YSLEER. This CDR3 contains 16 residues. Trimming left V 1 base short and J 2 bases short, with 11 bases between.

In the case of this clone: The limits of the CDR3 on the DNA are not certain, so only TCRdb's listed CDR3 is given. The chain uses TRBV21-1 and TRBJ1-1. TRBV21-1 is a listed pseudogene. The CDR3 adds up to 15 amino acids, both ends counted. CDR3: CASSPLWGEGTEAFF.

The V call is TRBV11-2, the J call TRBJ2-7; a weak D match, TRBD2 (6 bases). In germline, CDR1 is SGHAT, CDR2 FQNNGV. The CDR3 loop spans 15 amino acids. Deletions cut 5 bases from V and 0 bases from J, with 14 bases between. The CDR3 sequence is CASSAGPTSSYEQYF. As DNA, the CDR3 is TGTGCCAGCAGCGCGGGACCGACAAGCTCCTACGAGCAGTACTTC.